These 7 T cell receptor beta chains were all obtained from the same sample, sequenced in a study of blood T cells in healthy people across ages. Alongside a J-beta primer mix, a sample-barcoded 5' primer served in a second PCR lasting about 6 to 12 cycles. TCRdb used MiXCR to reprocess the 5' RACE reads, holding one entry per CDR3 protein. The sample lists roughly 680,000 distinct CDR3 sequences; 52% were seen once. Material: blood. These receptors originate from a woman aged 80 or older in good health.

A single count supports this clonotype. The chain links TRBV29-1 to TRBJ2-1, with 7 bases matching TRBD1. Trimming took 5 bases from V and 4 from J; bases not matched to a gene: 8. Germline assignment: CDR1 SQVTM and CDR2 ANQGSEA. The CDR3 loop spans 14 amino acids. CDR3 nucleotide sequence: TGCAGCGTTTCCGGGACAGACCTTTACAATGAGCAGTTCTTC. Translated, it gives CSVSGTDLYNEQFF.

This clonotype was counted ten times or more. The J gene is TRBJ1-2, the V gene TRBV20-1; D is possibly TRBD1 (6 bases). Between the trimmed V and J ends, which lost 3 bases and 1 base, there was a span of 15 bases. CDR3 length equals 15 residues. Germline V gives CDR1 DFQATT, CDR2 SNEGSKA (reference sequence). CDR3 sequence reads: CSARSTGALNYGYTF. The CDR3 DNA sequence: TGCAGTGCTAGGAGTACGGGGGCTCTTAACTATGGCTACACCTTC.

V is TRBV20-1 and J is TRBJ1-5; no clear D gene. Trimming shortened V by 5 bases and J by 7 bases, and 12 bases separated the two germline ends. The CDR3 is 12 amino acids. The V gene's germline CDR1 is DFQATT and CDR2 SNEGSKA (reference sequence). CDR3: CSAVAMEQPQHF. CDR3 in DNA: TGCAGTGCTGTAGCAATGGAGCAGCCCCAGCATTTT.

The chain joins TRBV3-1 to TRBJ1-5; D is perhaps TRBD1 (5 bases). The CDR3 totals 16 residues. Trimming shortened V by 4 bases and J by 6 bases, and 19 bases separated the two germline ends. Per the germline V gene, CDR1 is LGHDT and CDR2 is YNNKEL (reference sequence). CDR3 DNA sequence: TGTGCCAGCAGCCCCAAGTCGGCCCCGGGGGTTCAGCCCCAGCATTTT. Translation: CASSPKSAPGVQPQHF.

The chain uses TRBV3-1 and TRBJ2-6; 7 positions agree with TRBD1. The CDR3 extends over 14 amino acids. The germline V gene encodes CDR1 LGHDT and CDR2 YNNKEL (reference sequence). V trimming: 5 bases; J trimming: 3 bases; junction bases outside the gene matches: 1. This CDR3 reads CASSTGVGANVLTF. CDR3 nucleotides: TGTGCCAGCAGCACAGGGGTTGGGGCCAACGTCCTGACTTTC. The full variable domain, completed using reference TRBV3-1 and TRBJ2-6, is DTAVSQTPKYLVTQMGNDKSIKCEQNLGHDTMYWYKQDSKKFLKIMFSYNNKELIINETVPNRFSPKSPDKAHLNLHINSLELGDSAVYFCASSTGVGANVLTFGAGSRLTVL.

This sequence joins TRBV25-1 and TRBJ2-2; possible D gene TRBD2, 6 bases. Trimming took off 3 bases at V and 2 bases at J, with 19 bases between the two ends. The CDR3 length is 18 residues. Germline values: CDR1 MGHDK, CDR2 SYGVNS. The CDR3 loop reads CASSDLGGPLRNTGELFF. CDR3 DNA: TGTGCCAGCAGTGATCTGGGGGGACCTCTCCGAAACACCGGGGAGCTGTTTTTT. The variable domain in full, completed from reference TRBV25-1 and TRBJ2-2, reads EADIYQTPRYLVIGTGKKITLECSQTMGHDKMYWYQQDPGMELHLIHYSYGVNSTEKGDLSSESTVSRIRTEHFPLTLESARPSHTSQYLCASSDLGGPLRNTGELFFGEGSRLTVL.

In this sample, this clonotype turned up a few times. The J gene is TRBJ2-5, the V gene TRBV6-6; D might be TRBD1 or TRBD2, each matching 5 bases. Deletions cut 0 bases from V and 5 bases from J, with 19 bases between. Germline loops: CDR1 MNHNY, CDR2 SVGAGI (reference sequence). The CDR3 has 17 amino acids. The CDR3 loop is CASSYSKRQGSMETQYF. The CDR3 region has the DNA TGTGCCAGCAGTTACTCGAAGCGGCAGGGATCGATGGAGACCCAGTACTTC.